What follows describes a single TCR beta chain. The sample is drawn from a study of blood T cell repertoires in COVID-19. Original data processing: Nucleated cell counts were estimated from reference gene primer amplification. Clones were sequenced by immunoSEQ multiplex PCR, and TCRdb holds only the in-frame ones, with some missing. D and trimming come from the DNA, and the V and J calls and clone size come from that table. The repertoire has 150,000 to 200,000 clones, more than 70% of them found once; the top ten carry about 2.6%. The V gene end was trimmed by 3 bases and the J gene end by 6 bases; junction bases not matched to a gene: 13. The CDR3 covers 17 residues. Germline CDR1 reads SGHRS; CDR2 reads YFSETQ.

The sample taken for sequencing was peripheral blood. The TCR comes from a man aged 60 to 69 with acute or convalescent COVID-19. This chain connects TRBV5-1 to TRBJ2-2; 8 nucleotides align to TRBD1. CDR3 sequence reads: CASSYAPGQGYPGELFF. The CDR3 region has the DNA TGCGCCAGCAGCTACGCTCCCGGACAGGGATACCCCGGGGAGCTGTTTTTT.